This T cell receptor (beta chain) was captured in a study of T cells after yellow fever vaccination. The wider study: Libraries from low-cell-number fractions were prepared with the SMART-Seq v4 Ultra Low Input RNA kit. Study results and caveats: Within FACS-sorted repertoires, abundant clonotypes contaminating from the bulk population could be present. Clonotypes shared by both compartments, CD4 and CD8, made up a small share.

This clonotype showed up just a few times. What it recognizes is unknown. Looked up from germline, CDR1 is SGHRS and CDR2 is YFSETQ. V lost 0 bases to trimming and J lost 5 bases; unmatched junction nucleotides: 6. This CDR3 has 16 residues. 5'RACE template switching produced TCR cDNA carrying a universal primer site and UMIs. TCRdb re-called the 5' RACE reads through MiXCR, storing one row per CDR3 protein. The sample records about 370,000 distinct CDR3 sequences, around 10% being singletons. Material: PBMCs, obtained on the day of the first yellow fever vaccination. J is TRBJ2-3 and V is TRBV5-1; 10 bases fit TRBD1. This receptor was identified in a young man who received the YFV17D yellow fever vaccine. The CDR3 protein is CASSLAKGQGGDTQYF. CDR3 nucleotide sequence: TGCGCCAGCAGCTTGGCCAAAGGACAGGGGGGAGATACGCAGTATTTT.